This T cell receptor (beta chain) came from a study of blood T cell repertoires in COVID-19. Assignments of participants to cohorts depended upon their own reported clinical history. Trimming at V came to 0 bases and at J to 8 bases, leaving 11 bases not matched to a gene. CDR1 and CDR2 from the germline V gene are SGDLS and YYNGEE. This CDR3 region has 16 residues. This table comes from immunoSEQ multiplex PCR, and its TCRdb copy is limited to in-frame clones, with some not included. Found here are approximately 300,000 clones, 70% to 90% of them singletons; the top ten hold 10%. The sample comprised PBMCs or T cells enriched from blood (not recorded which). The chain carries TRBV9 and TRBJ1-2, with 9 nucleotides matching TRBD1. The clonotype originates from a woman aged 18-29 years who had recovered from COVID-19. CDR3: CASSVGDREGYKGYTF. The CDR3 nucleotides read TGTGCCAGCAGCGTAGGGGACAGGGAGGGGTACAAAGGCTACACCTTC.